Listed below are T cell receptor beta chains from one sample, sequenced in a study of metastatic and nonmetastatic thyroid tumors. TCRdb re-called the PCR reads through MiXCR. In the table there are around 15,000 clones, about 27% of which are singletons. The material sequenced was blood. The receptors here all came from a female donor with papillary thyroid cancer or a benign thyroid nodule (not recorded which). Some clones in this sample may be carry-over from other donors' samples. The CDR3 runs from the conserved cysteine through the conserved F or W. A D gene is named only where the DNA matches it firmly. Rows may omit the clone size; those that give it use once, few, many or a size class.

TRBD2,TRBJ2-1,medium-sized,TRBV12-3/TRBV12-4,TGTGCCAGCAGCCCGGGACTAGCGTACACCAATGAGCAGTTCTTC,CASSPGLAYTNEQFF
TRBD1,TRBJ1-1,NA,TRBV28,TGTGCCAGCGGATCCCCAGGGGGCATGAACACTGAAGCTTTCTTT,CASGSPGGMNTEAFF
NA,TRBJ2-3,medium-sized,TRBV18,TGTGCCAGCTCACTATCGAGGGGATGGGGAAACACAGATACGCAGTATTTT,CASSLSRGWGNTDTQYF
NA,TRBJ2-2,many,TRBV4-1,TGCGCCAGCAGCCAAACAGCTCCTTCATCGAACACCGGGGAGCTGTTTTTT,CASSQTAPSSNTGELFF
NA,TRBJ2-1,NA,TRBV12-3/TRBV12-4,TGTGCCAGCAGCCCTCGACGGGCCAGGGGGGAAAATGAGCAGTTCTTC,CASSPRRARGENEQFF
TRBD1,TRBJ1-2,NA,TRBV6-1,TGTGCCAGCATAACGGACAGGGGGCGGAGCAACTATTGCTACACCTTC,CASITDRGRSNYCYTF
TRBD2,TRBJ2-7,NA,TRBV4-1,TGCGCCAGCAGCTTGACGGGACTAGCGGTCTACGAGCAGTACTTC,CASSLTGLAVYEQYF
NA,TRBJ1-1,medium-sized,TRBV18,TGTGCCAGCTCACCTGACCCGATGAACACTGAAGCTTTCTTT,CASSPDPMNTEAFF
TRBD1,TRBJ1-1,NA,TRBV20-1,TGCAGTGCTGGGACAGGGGGCACTGAAGCTTTCTTT,CSAGTGGTEAFF
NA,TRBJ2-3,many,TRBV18,TGTGCCAGCTCACCACCACGCGCTAGCACAGATACGCAGTATTTT,CASSPPRASTDTQYF
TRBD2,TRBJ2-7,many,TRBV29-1,TGCAGCGTTGTACCCCGGGACTATCTCTACGAGCAGTACTTC,CSVVPRDYLYEQYF
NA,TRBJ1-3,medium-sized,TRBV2,TGTGCCAGCAGTGCCCTCCCGGGATCTGGAAACACCATATATTTT,CASSALPGSGNTIYF
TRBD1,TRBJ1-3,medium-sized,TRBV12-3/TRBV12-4,TGTGCCAGCAGTGTCTGGGCAGGGGGCTTTAACACCATATATTTT,CASSVWAGGFNTIYF
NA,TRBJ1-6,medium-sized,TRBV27,TGTGCCAGCACCGCGACAGCTGGCGTTCGGAATTCACCCCTCCACTTT,CASTATAGVRNSPLHF
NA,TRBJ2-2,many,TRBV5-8,TGTGCCAGCAGCCCCCCCCTGGGAGACACCGGGGAGCTGTTTTTT,CASSPPLGDTGELFF
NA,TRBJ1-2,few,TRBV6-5,TGTGCCAGCAATTTGTCAGGGAAGAATGGTGGCTACACCTTC,CASNLSGKNGGYTF
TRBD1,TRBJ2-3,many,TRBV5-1,TGCGCCAGCAGCACTGGTGACAGGGTCGGCACAGATACGCAGTATTTT,CASSTGDRVGTDTQYF
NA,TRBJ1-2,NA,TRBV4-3,TGCGCCAGCAGCCAAGGATGGGGCAGGATAAACGATGGCGACACCTTC,CASSQGWGRINDGDTF
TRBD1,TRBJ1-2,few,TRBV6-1,TGTGCCAGCAGTGAACCTGGACAGGGCCCCTATGGCTACACCTTC,CASSEPGQGPYGYTF
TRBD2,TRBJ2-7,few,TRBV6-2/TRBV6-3,TGTGCCAGCGGGGAGGGAGCCCATCCCTACGAGCAGTACTTC,CASGEGAHPYEQYF
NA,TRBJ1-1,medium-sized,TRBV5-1,TGCGCCAGCAGCCTAACAGGGCTGAACACTGAAGCTTTCTTT,CASSLTGLNTEAFF
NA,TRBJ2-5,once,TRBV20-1,TGCAGTGCTGACCTCGGCGGCGAGACCCAGTACTTC,CSADLGGETQYF
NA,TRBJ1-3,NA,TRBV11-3,TGTGCCAGCAGCTTTGGCGGCAACTCTGGAAACACCATATATTTT,CASSFGGNSGNTIYF
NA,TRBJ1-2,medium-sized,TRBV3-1,TGTGCCAGCAGCCAAGTGAAAGGGGCGATAGGCGGCTACACCTTC,CASSQVKGAIGGYTF
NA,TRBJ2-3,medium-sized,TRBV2,TGTGCCAGCGGCTCACAGAGGACTAGCACAGATACGCAGTATTTT,CASGSQRTSTDTQYF
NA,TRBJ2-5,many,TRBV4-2,TGTGCCAGCAGCCAAGTCAGGGAGGAGACCCAGTACTTC,CASSQVREETQYF
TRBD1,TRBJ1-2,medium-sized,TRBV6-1,TGTGCCAGCGCGTCGACAGGGGGAAGCTATGGCTACACCTTC,CASASTGGSYGYTF
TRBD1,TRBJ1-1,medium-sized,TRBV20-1,TGCAGTGCTACCGGGACAGGGGGAGCTTTCTTT,CSATGTGGAFF
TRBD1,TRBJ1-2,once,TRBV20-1,TGCAGTGCTGAACCGGGACAGGGGTACTACACCTTC,CSAEPGQGYYTF
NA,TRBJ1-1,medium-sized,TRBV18,TGTGCCAGCTCACCAAGGAGAGGGTACACTGAAGCTTTCTTT,CASSPRRGYTEAFF
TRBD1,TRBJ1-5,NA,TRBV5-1,TGCGCCAGCAGCATCCAACCCGGGACAGGGGGCGGCCGCAATCAGCCCCAGCATTTT,CASSIQPGTGGGRNQPQHF
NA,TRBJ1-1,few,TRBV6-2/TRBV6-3,TGTGCCAGCAGTCCTAGGGGGGTTGGACGGTTTCACACTGAAGCTTTCTTT,CASSPRGVGRFHTEAFF
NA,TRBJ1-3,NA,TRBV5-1,TGCGCCAGCAGCTTGGAGGGAGGCACTGGAAACACCATATATTTT,CASSLEGGTGNTIYF
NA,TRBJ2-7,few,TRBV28,TGTGCCAGCAGCCAGGGACGGAACGAGCAGTACTTC,CASSQGRNEQYF
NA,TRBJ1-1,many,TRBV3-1,TGTGCCAGCAGCCACACAGGGAACACTGAAGCTTTCTTT,CASSHTGNTEAFF
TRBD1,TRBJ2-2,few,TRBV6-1,TGTGCCAGCAGTGAGGCCGGGACAGGGGTCGCCGGGGAGCTGTTTTTT,CASSEAGTGVAGELFF
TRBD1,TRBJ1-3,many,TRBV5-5,TGTGCCAGCAGCTTGGTCCCTACAGGGGGAAGAAACACCATATATTTT,CASSLVPTGGRNTIYF
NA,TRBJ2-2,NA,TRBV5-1,TGCGCCAGCTTATCGGGCCGCTCGAACACCGGGGAGCTGTTTTTT,CASLSGRSNTGELFF
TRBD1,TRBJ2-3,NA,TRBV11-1,TGTGCCAGCAGCTTAGCAGCCGGACAGGGGCATTCGCAGTATTTT,CASSLAAGQGHSQYF
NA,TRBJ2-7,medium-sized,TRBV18,TGTGCCAGCTCACCTCGGGACTCCTACGAGCAGTACTTC,CASSPRDSYEQYF
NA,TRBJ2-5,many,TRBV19,TGTGCCAGTAGTATAGGGCAGGGTCGTGGGACCCAGTACTTC,CASSIGQGRGTQYF
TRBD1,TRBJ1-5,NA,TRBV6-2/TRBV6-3,TGTGCCAGCAGTTCCCAGGGGGGTCCCCATCAGCCCCAGCATTTT,CASSSQGGPHQPQHF
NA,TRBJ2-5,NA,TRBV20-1,TGCAGTGCTACCATGGGCGGCCAAGAGACCCAGTACTTC,CSATMGGQETQYF
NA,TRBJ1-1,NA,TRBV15,TGTGCCACCAGCAGAGATTCGGCAGGCACTGAAGCTTTCTTT,CATSRDSAGTEAFF
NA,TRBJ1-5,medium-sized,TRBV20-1,TGCAGTGCTAGAGATGACAGGTCGGGTAGCAATCAGCCCCAGCATTTT,CSARDDRSGSNQPQHF
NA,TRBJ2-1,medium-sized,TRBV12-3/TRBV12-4,TGTGCCAGCAGTTTTATTTGGAATGAGCAGTTCTTC,CASSFIWNEQFF
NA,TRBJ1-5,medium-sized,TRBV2,TGTGCCAGCAGTGGGAAGGGACTAGGCAATCAGCCCCAGCATTTT,CASSGKGLGNQPQHF
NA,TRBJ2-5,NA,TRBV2,TGTGCCAGCAAAGGCAGGTTGTATACCCAGTACTTC,CASKGRLYTQYF